These 7 T cell receptor beta chains originate from one sample sequenced in a study of OX40 agonist ivuxolimab in advanced cancers. Using immunoSEQ multiplex PCR, the repertoire was profiled, and TCRdb retains in-frame clones only, with some absent. There are under 25,000 clones in the sample; roughly 70% occur only once, and 10% to 15% lies in the top ten. The sample here was CD4+ or CD8+ T cells sorted from blood, taken in a trial of the OX40 agonist ivuxolimab. The receptors derive from an adult with an advanced solid tumor such as melanoma, head and neck, liver or kidney cancer.

CDR3 bases: TGTGCCAGCAGTCCAGGGGGATACAATCAGCCCCAGCATTTT. This encodes CASSPGGYNQPQHF. This chain connects TRBV28 to TRBJ1-5; 7 bases map to TRBD1. This CDR3 has 14 amino acids. The trim removed 5 bases at V and 3 bases at J, leaving 4 bases unmatched. Germline V CDR1 and CDR2: MDHEN, SYDVKM.

The V call is TRBV4-3, the J call TRBJ2-1; D is unclear. CDR1 LGHNA and CDR2 YSLEER come from the germline V gene. The V end was cut by 0 bases, the J end by 11 bases, with 14 bases between. The CDR3 length is 14 residues. The DNA of the CDR3 is TGCGCCAGCAGCCAAGATAATCTAGGGAAAAAGCAGTTCTTC. Translated, it gives CASSQDNLGKKQFF.

The rearrangement uses TRBV5-1 and TRBJ2-1, with 9 bases that match TRBD2. Germline V CDR1 and CDR2: SGHRS, YFSETQ. The CDR3 length is 17 residues. Trimming removed 0 bases from V and 5 bases from J; junction bases left unmatched: 9. The CDR3 loop is CASSLEPGTSIDNEQFF. The CDR3 DNA follows: TGCGCCAGCAGCTTGGAACCCGGGACTAGCATCGACAATGAGCAGTTCTTC.

This chain uses TRBV27 with TRBJ2-7, with a possible D match to TRBD2 (5 bases). There are 14 residues in the CDR3. Germline V gives CDR1 MNHEY, CDR2 SMNVEV (reference sequence). V lost 4 bases and J lost 2, with 12 bases in between. The CDR3 nucleotides read TGTGCCAGCAGTTATACCAGCGGAGCCTACGAGCAGTACTTC. Its translation: CASSYTSGAYEQYF.

The V and J genes are TRBV7-9 and TRBJ1-1; maybe TRBD1 (5 bases). Germline assignment: CDR1 SEHNR and CDR2 FQNEAQ (reference sequence). The germline V and J ends were trimmed by 2 bases and 6 bases, with 7 bases remaining between them. The CDR3 covers 12 residues. CDR3 protein: CASSLMGAEAFF. The CDR3 DNA follows: TGTGCCAGCAGCTTAATGGGGGCTGAAGCTTTCTTT.

This chain uses TRBV10-3 with TRBJ2-2; 10 bases are shared with TRBD1. CDR3 length equals 15 residues. The J segment lost 5 bases and the V segment lost 0 bases, leaving 0 bases of the junction unmatched. The germline V gene has CDR1 ENHRY and CDR2 SYGVKD. The CDR3 bases are TGTGCCATCAGTGAGTCGGGACAGGGGACCGGGGAGCTGTTTTTT. This codes for CAISESGQGTGELFF.

The chain combines TRBV29-1 with TRBJ2-7, with 9 nucleotides matching TRBD1. This CDR3 is 15 amino acids long. Germline assignment: CDR1 SQVTM and CDR2 ANQGSEA. Germline trimming cut 6 bases from V and 4 bases from J; bases unmatched to any gene: 13. The CDR3 nucleotides read TGCAGCGTCCTAAACCTCGACAGGGGGGGGTACGAGCAGTACTTC. Translated: CSVLNLDRGGYEQYF.